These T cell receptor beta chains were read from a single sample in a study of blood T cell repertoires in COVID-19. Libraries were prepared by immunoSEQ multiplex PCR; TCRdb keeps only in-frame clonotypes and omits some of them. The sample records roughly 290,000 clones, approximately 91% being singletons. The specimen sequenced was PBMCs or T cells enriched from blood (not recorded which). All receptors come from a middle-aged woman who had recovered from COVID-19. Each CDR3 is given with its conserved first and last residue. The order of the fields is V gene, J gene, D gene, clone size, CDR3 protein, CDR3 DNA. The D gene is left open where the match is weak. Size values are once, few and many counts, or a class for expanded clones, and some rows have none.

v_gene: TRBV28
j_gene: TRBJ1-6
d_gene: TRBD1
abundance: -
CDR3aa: CASSPRDRHNSPLHF
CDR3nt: TGTGCCAGCAGTCCCCGGGACAGACATAATTCACCCCTCCACTTT

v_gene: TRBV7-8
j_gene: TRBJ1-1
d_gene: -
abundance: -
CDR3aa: CASSSSGGAWNTEAFF
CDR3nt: TGTGCCAGCAGCTCCTCGGGGGGGGCATGGAACACTGAAGCTTTCTTT

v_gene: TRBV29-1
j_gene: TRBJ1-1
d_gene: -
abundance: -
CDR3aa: CAAMTVMNTEAFF
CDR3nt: TGCGCCGCAATGACAGTCATGAACACTGAAGCTTTCTTT

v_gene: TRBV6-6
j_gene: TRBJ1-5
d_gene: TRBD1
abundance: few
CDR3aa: CASRDRGTSNQPQHF
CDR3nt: TGTGCCAGCAGGGACAGGGGGACGAGCAATCAGCCCCAGCATTTT

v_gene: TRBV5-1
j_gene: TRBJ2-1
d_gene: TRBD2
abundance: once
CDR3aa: CASSFLAGGNGDQFF
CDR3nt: TGCGCCAGCAGCTTCCTAGCGGGAGGTAACGGCGACCAGTTCTTC

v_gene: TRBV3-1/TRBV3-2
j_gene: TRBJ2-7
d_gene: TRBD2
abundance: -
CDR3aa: CASSLAGAEEQYF
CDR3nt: TGTGCCAGCAGCCTAGCGGGAGCCGAAGAGCAGTACTTC

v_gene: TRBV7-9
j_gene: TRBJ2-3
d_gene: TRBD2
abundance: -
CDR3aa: CASSLAIYGTRMYF
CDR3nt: TGTGCCAGCAGCTTAGCAATTTATGGGACTAGGATGTATTTT

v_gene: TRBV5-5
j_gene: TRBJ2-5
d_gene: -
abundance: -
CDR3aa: CASSFRGGGSLETQYF
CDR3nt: TGTGCCAGCAGCTTTCGAGGGGGAGGGTCATTAGAGACCCAGTACTTC

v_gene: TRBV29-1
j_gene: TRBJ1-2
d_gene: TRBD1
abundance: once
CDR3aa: CSVGDSLYYGYTF
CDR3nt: TGCAGCGTGGGGGACAGTCTTTACTATGGCTACACCTTC

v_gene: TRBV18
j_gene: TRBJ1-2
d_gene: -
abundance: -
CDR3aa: CASSPRENYGYTF
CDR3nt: TGTGCCAGCTCCCCCCGGGAGAACTATGGCTACACCTTC

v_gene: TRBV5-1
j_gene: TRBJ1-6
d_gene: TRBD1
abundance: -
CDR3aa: CASSLGQGANNSPLHF
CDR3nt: TGCGCCAGCAGCTTAGGACAGGGGGCGAATAATTCACCCCTCCACTTT

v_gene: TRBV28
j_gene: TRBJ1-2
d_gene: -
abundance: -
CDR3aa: CASRQAPYGYTF
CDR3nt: TGTGCCAGCCGACAGGCCCCCTATGGCTACACCTTC